This TCR beta chain was recorded in a study of regulatory T cells in long-lasting Graves disease (dated by TCRdb to 2020 to 2022). At the level of the whole study: Patients with newly diagnosed Graves' disease had been on antithyroid drugs for under 3 months. Patients with persistent Graves' disease were compared with patients with newly diagnosed Graves' disease using TCR sequencing and RNA sequencing of peripheral blood. A total of about 35 samples underwent TCR sequencing, from roughly 13 patients with persistent Graves' disease and 20 or so patients with newly diagnosed Graves' disease. The study was registered as a clinical trial and conducted in China.

The time point label, as the study defines it: newly diagnosed GD, antithyroid drugs for less than 3 months. For both TCR sequencing and RNA sequencing, RNA was extracted from PBMCs in TRIzol. Graves' disease was diagnosed according to American Thyroid Association guidelines. Patients were recruited from an endocrinology department in Xi'an, China. From each patient, about 9 milliliters of peripheral blood was collected into an EDTA anticoagulant tube. Ficoll Paque Plus density gradient separation was used to isolate PBMCs, and no further T cell sorting was done. An Agilent 2100 Bioanalyzer and agarose gel were used to assess RNA quality, and a NanoDrop 2000 was used to measure RNA concentration. As concerns this clonotype: The target of this receptor is not known. Base qualities are not provided; no much larger clone lies one nucleotide away.

The CDR3 has 16 amino acids, counting the end cysteine and phenylalanine. CDR3 DNA is the only sequence kept; it has 48 bases, read in frame from the first base. For CDR1 and CDR2, the germline V gene (reference sequence) lists DFQATT and SNEGSKA. Trimming accounts for 4 bases at V and 0 bases at J, while the number of junction bases matched to no gene is 8. Library preparation used multiplex PCR. TCRdb shows the sequencer as Illumina HiSeq 4000. To build TCR beta libraries, CDR3 regions were amplified by Arm-PCR using iRepertoire HTBI primers. PCR products were gel purified before sequencing. The published analysis was carried out like this. Across samples, about 64 TRBV and around 15 TRBJ segments were identified and used for gene usage analysis of CDR3 amino acid clonotypes. COPE and FqMerger were used to merge filtered high-quality paired reads into contigs. BLAST was used to align contigs to the IMGT TRBV, TRBD and TRBJ reference genes, and CDR3 was defined following IMGT. Any clonotype with a frequency above 0.1% was classified as a highly expanded clone. Shannon entropy was used to measure repertoire diversity, and the Gini coefficient was used to measure V-J evenness. Public clonotypes were defined as clonotypes shared by more than one individual. Clones were called with MiXCR by TCRdb after fastp trimmed the public reads at Q25, and only in-frame beta chains were retained. One record per CDR3 amino acid sequence lists the most common genes and DNA. TCRdb, not the authors, supplied the V and J calls. This sample comprises about 540,000 distinct CDR3 sequences, roughly 13% of them detected only once. The top ten clonotypes cover 10% of the sample.

Overall study results and their limits: More public clonotypes were shared among persistent patients (roughly 2,700) than among newly diagnosed patients (966). The authors acknowledged the small sample size as a limitation that may reduce accuracy. Only the TCR beta chain was sequenced and analyzed. Persistent Graves' disease patients showed lower TCR Shannon entropy and fewer highly expanded clones than newly diagnosed patients, suggesting clonal expansion. Only peripheral blood was studied, because thyroid tissue, the primary lesion, was inaccessible. TRBV28, TRBJ1-2 and TRBJ2-5 were preferentially used in persistent disease, while TRBV20-1 and TRBJ2-1 were favored in newly diagnosed disease.

The same sample was also used in a study of T cells in Graves' hyperthyroidism and ophthalmopathy. As the second study states: Graves' hyperthyroidism was defined as stable when no progression to ophthalmopathy occurred over 18 months of follow-up. Hyperthyroidism patients were newly diagnosed, had a disease duration of under 2 months, and were aged 18 to 65 years. The study excluded patients with uncontrolled infections, other autoimmune diseases, pregnancy or lactation. Diagnoses relied on clinical symptoms, serum thyroxine and TRAb, thyroid ultrasound and orbital computed tomography. The first round of RT-PCR for the TCR CDR3 was performed with the HTBI primer set and the Qiagen OneStep RT-PCR kit. Blood samples also contained most of the expanded thyroid clonotypes (frequency above 0.001), which suggests that blood repertoires may reflect thyroid immune responses. In cross-validation, a model built on a 13 V-J signature told ophthalmopathy apart from stable hyperthyroidism with 85% to 90% sensitivity and approximately 81% specificity, and in testing the same model reached 80%/75%. During validation, the model predicted progression to ophthalmopathy a median of about 6.3 months ahead of onset, with more than 60% sensitivity and about 75% specificity. To identify TCR V-J signatures that set the groups apart, the researchers used a discovery cohort of 100 patients, made up of under 50 with Graves' ophthalmopathy and 55 to 65 with stable Graves' hyperthyroidism. Prospective prediction of ophthalmopathy was tested in an independent validation cohort consisting of 18 hyperthyroidism patients and approximately 16 patients who later progressed to ophthalmopathy. The roughly 100 discovery patients were randomly divided into training and test sets at a 7:3 ratio. Thyroid tissue and blood T-cell repertoires from several Graves' hyperthyroidism patients were also compared in the study. Following sampling, methimazole starting at 30 mg daily was given to hyperthyroidism patients, and high-dose intravenous methylprednisolone was given to ophthalmopathy patients. A second multiplex PCR round built the libraries, followed by size selection and purification. Libraries were sequenced paired-end with 100 bp reads on an Illumina HiSeq2000. SOAPnuke was used to process the raw data, throwing out any read that contained adapters or uncalled bases, had a mean Phred below 15, or lacked an exact constant-primer or identifier match. COPE v1.2.5 was used to merge high-quality paired reads, and clonotypes were defined as unique nucleotide sequences. MiTCR v1.1 was used to align clonotypes to the IMGT TRBV, TRBD and TRBJ reference segments. The analysis was restricted to V-J combinations with a frequency above 0.0001, which together covered about 99% of the repertoires. The TCS score was defined as the ratio of F50 (clonal expansion) to E x V (chaos), calculated using BLOSUM62-based TCRdist between CDR3 peptides within each V-J. Welch's t-statistics and random forest reduced fewer than 600 V-J features to roughly 13, which were used in a naive Bayes classifier (R e1071). Sample size was not statistically predetermined, and blinding of investigators to group allocation was not performed. The paper reports TCR Vbeta CDR3 sequencing of approximately 140 peripheral blood samples: 40 or so ophthalmopathy, roughly 80 hyperthyroidism and about 17 progressor patients.

The sample here was peripheral blood mononuclear cells (PBMCs), taken at new diagnosis, from a patient treated with antithyroid drugs. This receptor was taken from a man aged 30-40 years with Graves disease. Donor details come from another sample of the same person, matched by shared clones. The chain is assembled from TRBV20-1 and TRBJ1-5; the central 8 bases match TRBD1. The CDR3 region reads CSANPGGSNSNQPQHF. The bases read TGCAGTGCTAACCCAGGGGGCTCAAATAGCAATCAGCCCCAGCATTTT.